This T cell receptor (beta chain) is drawn from a study of blood T cells in healthy people across ages. Background on the study: With template switching, about one barcoded beta molecule was captured per two T cells. The study, taken as a whole, reports: Unsorted PBMC material precluded a definitive naive versus antigen-experienced comparison. It was held that the diversity estimates obtained from one million T cells were underestimates.

The second PCR ran about 6 to 12 cycles with a sample-barcoded 5' primer and J-beta primers. In TCRdb, the 5' RACE reads were re-called with MiXCR into one record per CDR3 protein. The table lists 1,100,000 or so distinct CDR3 sequences, under 55% of them singletons. The CDR3 spans 14 residues. J was trimmed by 10 bases and V by 0 bases; bases with no gene match: 5. Comments on this clonotype: What it binds is not known.

This TCR came from a woman between 55 and 75 years old in good health. Sequencing input: blood. The rearrangement uses TRBV12-3 or TRBV12-4 and TRBJ2-1; 8 nucleotides match TRBD1. CDR3 nucleotide sequence: TGTGCCAGCAGTTTAGCTGGGACAGGCAAAGAGCAGTTCTTC. This gives the protein CASSLAGTGKEQFF.